The 21 T cell receptor beta chains below come from one sample, sequenced in a study of T cells in localized non-small cell lung cancer. Only in-frame clones appear in the TCRdb table, and some are missing; sequencing was by immunoSEQ multiplex PCR. The data contain 78,000 or so clones, roughly four fifths of them seen just once; the ten biggest clones take up approximately 2.8%. The starting material was peripheral blood, obtained before any cancer treatment. Receptors were obtained from a man aged 40-75 years with stage I lung adenocarcinoma.

The rearrangement uses TRBV4-3 and TRBJ1-6; TRBD1 aligns across 11 bases. CDR3 length equals 17 residues. Germline assignment: CDR1 LGHNA and CDR2 YSLEER. J lost 8 bases, V lost 4 bases, and 10 bases had no gene match. CDR3 sequence reads: CASSLDPDRGLDSPLHF. In nucleotides, the CDR3 is TGCGCCAGCAGCCTCGATCCGGACAGGGGGCTTGATTCACCCCTCCACTTT.

This chain uses TRBV19 with TRBJ2-1, with D maybe TRBD2 (6 bases). There are 15 residues in the CDR3. The germline V and J ends were trimmed by 7 bases and 4 bases, with 17 bases remaining between them. Germline CDR1 is LNHDA and CDR2 is SQIVND (reference sequence). CDR3 nucleotides: TGTGCCAGTAAACGCGGCGGGACCATATACAATGAGCAGTTCTTC. Its translation is CASKRGGTIYNEQFF.

This chain links TRBV2 with TRBJ2-7; no firm D call. V lost 4 bases and J lost 13, with 20 bases in between. There are 13 residues in the CDR3. CDR1 SNHLY and CDR2 FYNNEI come from the germline V gene. CDR3 nucleotide sequence: TGTGCCAGCAGTGGCCCCTATACAACATCCCTTTACTTC. This sequence encodes CASSGPYTTSLYF.

CDR3 bases: TGCGCCAGCAGCCTCCAGGGGGCGCCTCTTTCACCCCTCCACTTT. It encodes CASSLQGAPLSPLHF. The V call is TRBV4-1, the J call TRBJ1-6, with TRBD1 matching over 8 bases. Per the germline V gene, CDR1 is MGHRA and CDR2 is YSYEKL. J lost 9 bases, V lost 4 bases, and 8 bases had no gene match. This CDR3 has 15 amino acids.

This chain uses TRBV11-1 with TRBJ2-2, with 9 bases aligning to TRBD2. Germline lookup yields CDR1 SGHAT and CDR2 FQDESV (reference sequence). This CDR3 has 16 amino acids. V lost 4 bases, J lost 2 bases, and 5 bases stayed unmatched. This CDR3 is CASSSGLADNTGELFF. The CDR3 coding sequence is TGTGCCAGCAGCTCGGGACTAGCAGATAACACCGGGGAGCTGTTTTTT. Complete variable domain (other parts from reference TRBV11-1 and TRBJ2-2): EAEVAQSPRYKITEKSQAVAFWCDPISGHATLYWYRQILGQGPELLVQFQDESVVDDSQLPKDRFSAERLKGVDSTLKIQPAELGDSAMYLCASSSGLADNTGELFFGEGSRLTVL.

The V and J genes are TRBV5-8 and TRBJ1-1, with 12 bases that match TRBD1. There are 17 residues in the CDR3. Germline V CDR1 and CDR2: SGHTS, YDEGEE. The V segment lost 4 bases and the J segment 5 bases; nucleotides outside the gene matches: 12. CDR3 amino acids: CASSPRDRGPYGTEAFF. DNA of the CDR3: TGTGCCAGCAGCCCCCGGGACAGGGGGCCATATGGGACTGAAGCTTTCTTT.

The chain is built from TRBV7-2 and TRBJ2-2, with D possibly being TRBD1 (5 bases). Between the trimmed V and J ends, which lost 4 bases and 6 bases, there was a span of 18 bases. CDR3 size: 16 residues. The germline CDR1 and CDR2 sequences are SGHTA and FQGNSA. The CDR3 region has the DNA TGTGCCAGCAGCTCCGCGCCAAATCAGGGATCCGGGGAGCTGTTTTTT. Amino acids: CASSSAPNQGSGELFF. The variable domain in full, completed from reference TRBV7-2 and TRBJ2-2, reads GAGVSQSPSNKVTEKGKDVELRCDPISGHTALYWYRQSLGQGLEFLIYFQGNSAPDKSGLPSDRFSAERTGGSVSTLTIQRTQQEDSAVYLCASSSAPNQGSGELFFGEGSRLTVL.

This chain joins TRBV6-1 and TRBJ2-6; TRBD1 matches 8 bases. CDR1 and CDR2 from the germline V gene are MNHNS and SASEGT. The length of the CDR3 is 20 residues. The junction had 14 bases not matched to a gene; V was cut back by 4 bases and J by 0 bases. The CDR3 DNA sequence: TGTGCCAGCAGTGTATCCCTGGGTTCGGACAGGGCCTCTGGGGCCAACGTCCTGACTTTC. Protein: CASSVSLGSDRASGANVLTF.

Worth noting for this clone: The junction differs from germline at one of its ends, possibly a read error. The chain carries TRBV30 and TRBJ1-2, with 7 bases fitting TRBD1. Germline CDR1 is GTSNPN and CDR2 is SVGIG (reference sequence). This CDR3 is built from 13 residues. The CDR3 sequence is CAWSVQGGSSTHF. The CDR3 DNA follows: TGTGCCTGGAGTGTGCAGGGGGGCTCCTCCACCCACTTC. Based on the CDR3 plus reference TRBV30 and TRBJ1-2, the full variable domain is SQTIHQWPATLVQPVGSPLSLECTVEGTSNPNLYWYRQAAGRGLQLLFYSVGIGQISSEVPQNLSASRPQDRQFILSSKKLLLSDSGFYLCAWSVQGGSSTHFGSGTRLTVV.

This chain joins TRBV28 and TRBJ2-7; maybe TRBD2 (5 bases). V lost 7 bases, J lost 4 bases, and 8 bases lay in between. The germline V gene encodes CDR1 MDHEN and CDR2 SYDVKM. The CDR3 runs to 11 residues. The DNA for the CDR3 is TGTGCCAGCATATCGGGGTACGAGCAGTACTTC. This codes for CASISGYEQYF.

V and J are TRBV5-1 and TRBJ2-1; 9 nucleotides line up with TRBD1. With V trimmed by 4 bases and J by 3 bases, 8 bases remained unmatched. The CDR3 is made up of 16 amino acids. Germline V gene lookup returns CDR1 SGHRS and CDR2 YFSETQ. The CDR3 DNA reads as TGCGCCAGCAGCCCTCCTCGGACAGGGGTCTACAATGAGCAGTTCTTC. This codes for CASSPPRTGVYNEQFF.

V usage is TRBV19 and J usage is TRBJ1-1, with TRBD1 as a possible D gene (5 bases). The CDR3 sequence is 15 residues long. CDR1 LNHDA and CDR2 SQIVND come from the germline V gene (reference sequence). The V and J ends lost 1 base and 3 bases respectively, with 12 bases between them. The chain's CDR3 is CASSIVRGVHTEAFF. DNA for the CDR3: TGTGCCAGTAGTATAGTGAGGGGAGTTCACACTGAAGCTTTCTTT.

The gene calls are TRBV7-3 and TRBJ2-7; D not resolved. The CDR3 totals 15 residues. Trimming stripped 2 bases from V and 0 bases from J, with 11 bases between. CDR1 and CDR2 from the germline V gene are SGHTA and FQGTGA. The CDR3 is CASSLGALSSYEQYF. As DNA, the CDR3 is TGTGCCAGCAGCTTAGGAGCCTTGAGCTCCTACGAGCAGTACTTC.

The V and J genes are TRBV13 and TRBJ1-1; D gene uncertain. V dropped 5 bases and J dropped 3 bases, with 19 bases sitting between them. This CDR3 is built from 16 residues. The germline CDR1 and CDR2 sequences are PRHDT and FYEKMQ (reference sequence). CDR3 sequence (DNA): TGTGCCAGCAGCCAAGGAGCGGGAGGCAGCTACACTGAAGCTTTCTTT. It translates to CASSQGAGGSYTEAFF. Complete variable domain (other parts from reference TRBV13 and TRBJ1-1): AAGVIQSPRHLIKEKRETATLKCYPIPRHDTVYWYQQGPGQDPQFLISFYEKMQSDKGSIPDRFSAQQFSDYHSELNMSSLELGDSALYFCASSQGAGGSYTEAFFGQGTRLTVV.

The chain is built from TRBV19 and TRBJ1-1; tentative D call: TRBD1 (5 bases). The germline V gene has CDR1 LNHDA and CDR2 SQIVND (reference sequence). The CDR3 has 14 amino acids. V was trimmed by 6 bases and J by 0 bases, leaving 11 bases between them. The CDR3 sequence: CASRLQVLNTEAFF. CDR3 coding DNA: TGTGCCAGTAGGTTACAGGTGTTGAACACTGAAGCTTTCTTT.

The V and J genes are TRBV5-6 and TRBJ2-3, with 10 bases fitting TRBD2. This CDR3 comprises 17 residues. Looked up from germline, CDR1 is SGHDT and CDR2 is YYEEEE. The junction had 6 bases not matched to a gene; V was cut back by 0 bases and J by 2 bases. The CDR3 here is CASSLDELAGLTDTQYF. CDR3 coding DNA: TGTGCCAGCAGCTTGGATGAACTAGCGGGACTCACAGATACGCAGTATTTT.

In DNA, the CDR3 is TGCGCCAGCAGCTTGGATGTGACCGGGGAGCTGTTTTTT. This encodes CASSLDVTGELFF. The rearrangement joins TRBV5-1 to TRBJ2-2; D ambiguous. This CDR3 region has 13 residues. V gave up 0 bases and J gave up 5 bases, with 5 bases separating them. Germline assignment: CDR1 SGHRS and CDR2 YFSETQ.

V and J are TRBV7-2 and TRBJ1-1; D remains unclear. CDR3 length equals 12 residues. Germline loops: CDR1 SGHTA, CDR2 FQGNSA. With 2 bases removed from V and 8 bases from J, the gap between germline ends came to 9 bases. Here the CDR3 DNA reads TGTGCCAGCAGCTTATACAGCCAGGAAGCTTTCTTT. Translating gives CASSLYSQEAFF.

The genes are TRBV4-2 and TRBJ2-1; D is perhaps TRBD2 (6 bases). The CDR3 sequence is 14 residues long. Deletions cut 3 bases from V and 6 bases from J, with 12 bases between. Germline CDR1 and CDR2: LGHNA and YNFKEQ. The CDR3 here is CASSQTGSRNEQFF. The CDR3 DNA follows: TGTGCCAGCAGCCAGACCGGGAGCCGCAATGAGCAGTTCTTC.

CDR3 sequence: CASSLVTRETQYF. CDR3 nucleotides: TGTGCCAGCAGCTTAGTTACCCGGGAGACCCAGTACTTC. This rearrangement joins TRBV7-9 to TRBJ2-5; no reliable D call. V lost 1 base and J lost 5, with 8 bases in between. Germline-derived CDR1 and CDR2 are SEHNR and FQNEAQ (reference sequence). The CDR3 spans 13 residues.

A single count supports this clone. This chain joins TRBV7-2 and TRBJ2-1; a possible D gene is TRBD2 (5 bases). Trimming removed 2 bases from V and 7 bases from J, with 15 bases in between. Germline CDR1 SGHTA, CDR2 FQGNSA. CDR3 length: 15 residues. The CDR3 region has the DNA TGTGCCAGCAGCTTATTTGGCGGGCGAGGGAATGAGCAGTTCTTC. Translated: CASSLFGGRGNEQFF.